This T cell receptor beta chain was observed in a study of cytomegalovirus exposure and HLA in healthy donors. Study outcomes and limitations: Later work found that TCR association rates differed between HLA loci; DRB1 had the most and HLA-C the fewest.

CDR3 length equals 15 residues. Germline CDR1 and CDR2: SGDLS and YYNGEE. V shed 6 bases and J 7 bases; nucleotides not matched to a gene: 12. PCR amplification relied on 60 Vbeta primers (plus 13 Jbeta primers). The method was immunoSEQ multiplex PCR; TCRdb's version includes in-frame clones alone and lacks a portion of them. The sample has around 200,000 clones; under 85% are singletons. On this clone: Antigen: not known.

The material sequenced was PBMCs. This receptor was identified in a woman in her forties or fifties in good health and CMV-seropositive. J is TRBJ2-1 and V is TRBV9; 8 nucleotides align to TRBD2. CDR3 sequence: CASTTLGGGLNEQFF. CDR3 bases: TGTGCCAGCACCACGCTCGGCGGGGGGCTGAATGAGCAGTTCTTC.